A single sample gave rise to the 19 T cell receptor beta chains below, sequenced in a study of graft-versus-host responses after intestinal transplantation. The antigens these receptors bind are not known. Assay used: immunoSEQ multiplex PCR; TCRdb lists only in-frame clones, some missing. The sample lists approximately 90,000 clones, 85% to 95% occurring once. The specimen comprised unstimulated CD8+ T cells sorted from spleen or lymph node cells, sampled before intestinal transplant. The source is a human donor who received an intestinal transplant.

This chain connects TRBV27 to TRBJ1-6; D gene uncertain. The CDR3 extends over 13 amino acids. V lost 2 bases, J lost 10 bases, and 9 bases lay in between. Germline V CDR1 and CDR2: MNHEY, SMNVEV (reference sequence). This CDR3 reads CASSLTPESPLHF. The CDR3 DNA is TGTGCCAGCAGTTTAACGCCAGAATCACCCCTCCACTTT.

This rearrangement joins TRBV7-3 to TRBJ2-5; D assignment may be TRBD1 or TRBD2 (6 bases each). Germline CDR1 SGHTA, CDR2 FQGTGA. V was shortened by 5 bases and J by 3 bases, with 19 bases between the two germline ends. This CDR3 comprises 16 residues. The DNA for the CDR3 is TGTGCCAGCAGCCCGGGGGCCCGGACGGTTAAAGAGACCCAGTACTTC. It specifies CASSPGARTVKETQYF.

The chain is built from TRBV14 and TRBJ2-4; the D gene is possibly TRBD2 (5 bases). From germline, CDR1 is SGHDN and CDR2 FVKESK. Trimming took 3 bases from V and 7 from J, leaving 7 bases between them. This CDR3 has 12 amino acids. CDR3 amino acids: CASSHERNIQYF. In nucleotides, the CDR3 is TGTGCCAGCAGCCATGAGCGGAACATTCAGTACTTC.

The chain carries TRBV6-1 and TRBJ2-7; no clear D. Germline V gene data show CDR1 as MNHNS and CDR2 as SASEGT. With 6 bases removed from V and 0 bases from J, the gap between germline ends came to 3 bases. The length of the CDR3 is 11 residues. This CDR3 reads CASRHSYEQYF. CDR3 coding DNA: TGTGCCAGCAGACACTCCTACGAGCAGTACTTC.

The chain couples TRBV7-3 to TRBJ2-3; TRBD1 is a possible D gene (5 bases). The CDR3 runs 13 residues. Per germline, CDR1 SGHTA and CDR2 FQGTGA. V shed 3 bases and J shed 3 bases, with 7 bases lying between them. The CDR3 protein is CASSFRQTDTQYF. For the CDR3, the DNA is TGTGCCAGCAGCTTTCGACAGACAGATACGCAGTATTTT.

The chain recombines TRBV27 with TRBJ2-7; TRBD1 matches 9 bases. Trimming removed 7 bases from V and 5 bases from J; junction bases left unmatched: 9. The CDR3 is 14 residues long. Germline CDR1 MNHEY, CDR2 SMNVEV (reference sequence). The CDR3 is CASKARDRVHEQYF. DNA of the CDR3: TGTGCCAGCAAAGCCCGGGACAGGGTCCACGAGCAGTACTTC.

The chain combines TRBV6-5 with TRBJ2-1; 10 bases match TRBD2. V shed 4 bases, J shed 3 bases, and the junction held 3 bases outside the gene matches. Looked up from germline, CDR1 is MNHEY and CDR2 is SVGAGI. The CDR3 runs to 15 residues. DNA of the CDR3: TGTGCCAGCAGTTCCGGGACTAGCGACTACAATGAGCAGTTCTTC. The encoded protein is CASSSGTSDYNEQFF.

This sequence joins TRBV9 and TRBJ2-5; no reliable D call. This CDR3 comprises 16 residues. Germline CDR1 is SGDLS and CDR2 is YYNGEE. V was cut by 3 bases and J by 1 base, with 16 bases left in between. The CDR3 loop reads CASSADGGFPQETQYF. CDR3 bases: TGTGCCAGCAGCGCGGACGGCGGATTTCCCCAAGAGACCCAGTACTTC.

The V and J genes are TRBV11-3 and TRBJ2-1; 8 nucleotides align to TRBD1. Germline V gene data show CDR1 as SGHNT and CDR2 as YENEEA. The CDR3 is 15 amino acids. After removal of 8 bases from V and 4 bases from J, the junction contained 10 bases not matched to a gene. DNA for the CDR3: TGTGCCAGCTTGTCCAGGGGGCTTTCATACAATGAGCAGTTCTTC. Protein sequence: CASLSRGLSYNEQFF.

CDR3 DNA: TGTGCCAGCACCCAGACAGGCTCCTACGAGCAGTACTTC. It yields the protein CASTQTGSYEQYF. This rearrangement joins TRBV28 to TRBJ2-7, with D possibly being TRBD1 (6 bases). V gave up 7 bases and J gave up 0 bases, with 10 bases separating them. Looked up from germline, CDR1 is MDHEN and CDR2 is SYDVKM. CDR3 length: 13 residues.

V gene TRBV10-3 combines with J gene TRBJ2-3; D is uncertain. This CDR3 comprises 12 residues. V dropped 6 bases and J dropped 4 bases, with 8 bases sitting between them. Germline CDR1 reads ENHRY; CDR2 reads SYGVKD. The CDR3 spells CAISDKADTQYF. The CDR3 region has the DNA TGTGCCATCAGCGACAAAGCAGATACGCAGTATTTT.

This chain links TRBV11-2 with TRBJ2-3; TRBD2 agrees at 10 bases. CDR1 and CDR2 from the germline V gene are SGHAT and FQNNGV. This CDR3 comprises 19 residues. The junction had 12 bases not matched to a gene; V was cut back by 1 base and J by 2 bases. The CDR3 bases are TGTGCCAGCAGCTTAGGCACCGGGGGAGCGGGGGGGCTCACAGATACGCAGTATTTT. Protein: CASSLGTGGAGGLTDTQYF.

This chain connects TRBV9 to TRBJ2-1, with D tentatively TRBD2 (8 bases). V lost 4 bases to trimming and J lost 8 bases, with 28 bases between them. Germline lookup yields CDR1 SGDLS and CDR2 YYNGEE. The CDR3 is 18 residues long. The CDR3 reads CASSIRSRGTRSHYEQFF. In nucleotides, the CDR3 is TGTGCCAGCAGCATCCGAAGCAGGGGGACTAGATCCCATTATGAGCAGTTCTTC.

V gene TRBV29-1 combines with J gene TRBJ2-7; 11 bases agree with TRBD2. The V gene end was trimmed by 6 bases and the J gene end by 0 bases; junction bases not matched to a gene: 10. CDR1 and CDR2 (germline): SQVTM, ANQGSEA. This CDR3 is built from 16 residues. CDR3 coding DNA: TGCAGCGTCGCTGGACTAGCGGGTCTCTACTCCTACGAGCAGTACTTC. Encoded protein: CSVAGLAGLYSYEQYF.

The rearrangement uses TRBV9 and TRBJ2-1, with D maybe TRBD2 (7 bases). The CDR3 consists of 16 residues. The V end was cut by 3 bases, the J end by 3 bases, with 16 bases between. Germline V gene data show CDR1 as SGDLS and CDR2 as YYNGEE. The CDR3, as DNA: TGTGCCAGCAGCGGCGGGGCGGGGGCCGTCTACAATGAGCAGTTCTTC. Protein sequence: CASSGGAGAVYNEQFF.

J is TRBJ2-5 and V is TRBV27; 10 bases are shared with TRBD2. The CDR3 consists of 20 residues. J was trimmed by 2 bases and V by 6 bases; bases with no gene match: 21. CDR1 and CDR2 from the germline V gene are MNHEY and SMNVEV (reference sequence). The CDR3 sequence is CASSPSPGLAPDPTQETQYF. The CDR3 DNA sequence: TGTGCCAGCAGCCCTTCTCCGGGACTAGCGCCCGATCCCACGCAAGAGACCCAGTACTTC.

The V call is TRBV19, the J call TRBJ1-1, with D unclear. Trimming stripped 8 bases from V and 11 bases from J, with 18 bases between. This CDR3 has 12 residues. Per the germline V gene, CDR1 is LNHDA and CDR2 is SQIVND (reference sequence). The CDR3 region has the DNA TGTGCCAGTTCCTCCGGGTCCGGAGGTGCTTTCTTT. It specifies CASSSGSGGAFF.

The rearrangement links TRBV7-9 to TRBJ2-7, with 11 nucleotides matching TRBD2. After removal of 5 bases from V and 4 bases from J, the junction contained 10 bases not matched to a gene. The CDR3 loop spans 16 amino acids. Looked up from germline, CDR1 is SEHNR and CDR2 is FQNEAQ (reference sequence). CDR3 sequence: CASSQGAGLAAYEQYF. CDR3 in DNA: TGTGCCAGCAGCCAAGGGGCGGGACTAGCGGCATACGAGCAGTACTTC. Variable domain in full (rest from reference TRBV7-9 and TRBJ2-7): DTGVSQNPRHKITKRGQNVTFRCDPISEHNRLYWYRQTLGQGPEFLTYFQNEAQLEKSRLLSDRFSAERPKGSFSTLEIQRTEQGDSAMYLCASSQGAGLAAYEQYFGPGTRLTVT.

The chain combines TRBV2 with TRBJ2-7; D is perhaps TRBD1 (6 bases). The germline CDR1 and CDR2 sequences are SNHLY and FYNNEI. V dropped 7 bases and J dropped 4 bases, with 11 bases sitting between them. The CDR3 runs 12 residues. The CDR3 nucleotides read TGTGCCAGCAATACAGGGACATACGAGCAGTACTTC. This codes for CASNTGTYEQYF.